This TCR beta chain was captured in a study of blood T cell repertoires in COVID-19. Study context: Donors in the United States, Italy and Spain gave samples during acute or convalescent COVID-19.

Trimming at V came to 10 bases and at J to 4 bases, leaving 11 bases not matched to a gene. The CDR3 is 14 amino acids. Germline CDR1 is SGHAT and CDR2 is FQNNGV. Repertoires were generated with immunoSEQ multiplex PCR, while TCRdb's copy carries only in-frame clones and drops some. The sample lists about 260,000 clones; roughly 85% were seen once. The gene calls are TRBV11-2 and TRBJ2-7; 9 nucleotides align to TRBD1. This TCR was recovered from a man in his 60s who had recovered from COVID-19. Input material: peripheral blood. The CDR3 loop reads CATRSTGGGYEQYF. Written as DNA, the CDR3 is TGTGCCACCCGTTCTACAGGGGGCGGTTACGAGCAGTACTTC. Variable domain in full (rest from reference TRBV11-2 and TRBJ2-7): EAGVAQSPRYKIIEKRQSVAFWCNPISGHATLYWYQQILGQGPKLLIQFQNNGVVDDSQLPKDRFSAERLKGVDSTLKIQPAKLEDSAVYLCATRSTGGGYEQYFGPGTRLTVT.